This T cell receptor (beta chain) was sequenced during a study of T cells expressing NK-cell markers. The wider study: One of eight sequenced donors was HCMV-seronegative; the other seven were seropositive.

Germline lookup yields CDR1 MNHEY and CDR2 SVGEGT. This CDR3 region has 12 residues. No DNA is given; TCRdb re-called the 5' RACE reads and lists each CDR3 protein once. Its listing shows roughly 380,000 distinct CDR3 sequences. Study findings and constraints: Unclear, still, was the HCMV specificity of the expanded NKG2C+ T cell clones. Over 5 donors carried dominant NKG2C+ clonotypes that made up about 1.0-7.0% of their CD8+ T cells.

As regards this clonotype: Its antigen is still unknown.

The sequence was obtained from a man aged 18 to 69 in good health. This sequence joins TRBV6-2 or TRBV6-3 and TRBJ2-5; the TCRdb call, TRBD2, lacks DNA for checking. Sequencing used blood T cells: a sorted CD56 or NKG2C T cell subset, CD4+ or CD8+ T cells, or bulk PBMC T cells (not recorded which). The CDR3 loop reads CASAGSIETQYF.